The rows below give T cell receptor beta chains drawn from one sample of a study of shared clonotypes between healthy human individuals. This table comes from immunoSEQ multiplex PCR, and its TCRdb copy is limited to in-frame clones, with some not included. The data show roughly 680,000 clones, 55% to 75% seen once. The sequencing input was memory CD4+ T cells sorted from blood. These receptors were taken from a woman aged 25-40 years in good health. Each CDR3 is given with its conserved first and last residue. Each record gives: J gene, clone size, V gene, CDR3 protein. Clone size appears in some rows only: once, few, many, or a class for an expanded clone.

TRBJ2-3 . TRBV5-1 CASSSSNQTSGRRGDTQYF
TRBJ2-5 once TRBV7-6 CASSLRQGETQYF
TRBJ2-3 . TRBV6-6 CASSLSGRALDTQYF
. . TRBV28 CASSFQQGSYEQYF
TRBJ2-4 once TRBV10-3 CAISEGDRAKNIQYF
TRBJ1-1 many TRBV19 CASRSDRMNTEAFF
TRBJ2-7 . TRBV7-8 CASTENIQGSYEQYF
TRBJ2-2 . TRBV5-4 CASSRIRDSNTGELFF
TRBJ2-4 few TRBV11-2 CASSPPGWEAKNIQYF
TRBJ1-2 . TRBV19 CASSEGSSYGYTF
TRBJ2-1 few TRBV11-1 CASSLAWSGEQFF
TRBJ1-3 . TRBV4-1 CASSVQGANSGNTIYF
TRBJ2-7 many TRBV28 CASIPGASGSYEQYF
TRBJ1-4 . TRBV30 CAWSVGQGFNEKLFF
TRBJ1-4 . TRBV5-4 CASSPQTGGGNEKLFF
TRBJ2-1 . TRBV27 CASSETAGTSGRGSYNEQFF
TRBJ2-2 . TRBV19 CASRPLAGGRYGELFF
TRBJ2-7 few TRBV6-1 CASSEGWGLAVYEQYF
TRBJ1-5 . TRBV2 CASSGTNQPQHF
TRBJ2-7 . TRBV5-1 CASSLGDWDYEQYF
TRBJ1-4 . TRBV2 CASSGVDEKLFF
TRBJ2-2 . TRBV28 CASQGIGTGELFF
TRBJ1-2 . TRBV27 CASSRAGESGYTF
TRBJ1-1 . TRBV7-3 CASRIRQGMGTEAFF
TRBJ2-7 . TRBV14 CASSHNGRGSGILYEQYF
TRBJ2-1 . TRBV19 CASSMGSGTHYNEQFF
TRBJ2-3 . TRBV7-9 CASSLGLAKADTQYF
TRBJ2-7 few TRBV25-1 CASGPGGGYEQYF
TRBJ2-3 . TRBV7-9 CASSRVGTDTQYF
TRBJ2-1 . TRBV5-6 CASTLASGTYNEQFF
TRBJ2-3 . TRBV10-2 CASSDIAEDTQYF
TRBJ2-3 . TRBV19 CASSMQGSGGVDTQYF
TRBJ2-2 . TRBV7-9 CASSLLGEGFLNTGELFF
TRBJ2-3 . TRBV27 CASSPTWWTPATDTQYF
TRBJ2-1 . TRBV18 CASSPPGLTPYNEQFF
TRBJ2-7 . TRBV7-2 CASSADIWGISYEQYF
TRBJ1-5 . TRBV2 CASTRDSEGPQHF
TRBJ1-4 . TRBV19 CASSVPGNEKLFF